This TCR beta chain was captured in a study of T cell responses to AZD1222 COVID-19 vaccine. Study-level information: Combined were second doses at about 4 or about 12 weeks. General study points: The study sampled repertoires only after the peak T cell response. Dominant at 160-218 and 743-854, vaccine-associated CD4 TCRs also spanned spike. Seropositive status at baseline applied to only 6 or 7 AZD1222 recipients.

The repertoire was sequenced with immunoSEQ multiplex PCR; TCRdb's copy has only in-frame clones and lacks some. The sample lists tens of thousands of clones; over 75% were seen once. For this clone: The antigen remains undetermined.

Germline CDR1 MNHEY, CDR2 SMNVEV (reference sequence). Trimming shortened V by 2 bases and J by 0 bases, and 10 bases separated the two germline ends. The CDR3 spans 15 residues. Sequencing used peripheral blood, obtained on day 0 of AZD1222 vaccination. V gene TRBV27 combines with J gene TRBJ1-2; D may be TRBD1 (5 bases). This clonotype was sampled from an adult in good health. CDR3 protein: CASSLAGTSNYGYTF. CDR3 bases: TGTGCCAGCAGTTTAGCCGGGACCTCTAACTATGGCTACACCTTC.